Each of the 18 T cell receptor beta chains below was sequenced from the same sample in a study of T cells in women clearing cervical HPV infection. Sequenced by immunoSEQ multiplex PCR; TCRdb stores in-frame clones only, minus some. The sample shows fewer than 35,000 clones, and about a sixth sits with its ten largest clones. The sample consisted of blood buffy coat. Receptors were obtained from a woman aged 18 to 75 with a cervical HPV16 infection that either progressed to CIN3+ or cleared (not recorded which).

The sequenced CDR3 bases are TGCGCCAGCAGCATTGGACAGGGCTGGGGAGAGACC. Translating it yields CASSIGQGWGET. In full, the CDR3 is CASSIGQGWGETQYF. The chain employs TRBV5-1 and TRBJ2-5, with 8 positions matching TRBD1. The observed sequence ends 3 residues before the CDR3 terminus, with the missing tail filled in from the germline J gene. CDR3 length: 15 residues. V lost 4 bases to trimming and J lost 4 bases; unmatched junction nucleotides: 9. CDR1 and CDR2 from the germline V gene are SGHRS and YFSETQ.

About this clone: The read finishes 3 residues shy of the CDR3 end, and the germline J gene is used to complete it. This sequence joins TRBV11-2 and TRBJ2-2; a possible D gene is TRBD1 (6 bases). This CDR3 has 14 residues. V was cut by 6 bases and J by 7 bases, with 15 bases left in between. Germline CDR1 SGHAT, CDR2 FQNNGV. The sequenced CDR3 bases are TGTGCCAGCAGATCGGACAGAGACCTCGGGGAG. It translates to CASRSDRDLGE. The entire CDR3 is CASRSDRDLGELFF.

This CDR3 is CAWSVWGGGRAFF. The sequenced part of the CDR3 DNA is TGTGCCTGGAGTGTGTGGGGGGGAGGCCGT. This chain connects TRBV30 to TRBJ1-1, with a possible D match to TRBD1 (5 bases). The read halts 3 residues ahead of the CDR3 end, with the missing end drawn from the germline J gene. Germline V gene lookup returns CDR1 GTSNPN and CDR2 SVGIG (reference sequence). The CDR3 consists of 13 residues.

Details on this clone: The CDR3 end lies 3 residues beyond the end of the read and is filled in from the germline J gene. The chain employs TRBV2 and TRBJ2-5; D is perhaps TRBD1 (5 bases). The CDR3 runs 11 residues. Germline V gene sequence: CDR1 SNHLY, CDR2 FYNNEI. The CDR3 bases that were read are TGTGCCACTAAATCCAGGGATACC. Amino acid sequence: CATKSRDT. The whole CDR3 protein reads CATKSRDTQYF. The variable domain in full, completed from reference TRBV2 and TRBJ2-5, reads EPEVTQTPSHQVTQMGQEVILRCVPISNHLYFYWYRQILGQKVEFLVSFYNNEISEKSEIFDDQFSVERPDGSNFTLKIRSTKLEDSAMYFCATKSRDTQYFGPGTRLLVL.

CDR3 DNA (partial): TGTGCCTGGAGTTCGGGGGGCAGAGAGACG. Its protein is CAWSSGGRET. In full, the CDR3 reads CAWSSGGRETQYF. V and J are TRBV30 and TRBJ2-3; perhaps TRBD2 as D (7 bases). The CDR3 end lies 3 residues beyond the end of the read and is filled in from the germline J gene. Germline CDR1 and CDR2: GTSNPN and SVGIG (reference sequence). This CDR3 comprises 13 residues.

As concerns this clone: Coverage ceases 3 residues before the CDR3 finishes, and the germline J gene fills in the end. This chain uses TRBV2 with TRBJ2-4; tentative D call: TRBD2 (5 bases). Germline V gives CDR1 SNHLY, CDR2 FYNNEI. Trimming left V 2 bases short and J 2 bases short, with 13 bases between. The CDR3 length is 16 residues. CDR3 loop: CASSESKLVPKNIQYF. CDR3 DNA, as far as it was read: TGTGCCAGCAGTGAATCTAAACTAGTCCCCAAAAACATT.

Points on this clone: The CDR3 end is not reached by the read, which stops 3 residues before it; the germline J gene fills it in. The chain joins TRBV20-1 to TRBJ1-4; TRBD1 matches 8 bases. Per germline, CDR1 DFQATT and CDR2 SNEGSKA (reference sequence). The V segment lost 1 base and the J segment 7 bases; nucleotides outside the gene matches: 11. There are 16 residues in the CDR3. CDR3 sequence reads: CSARGRVRDRREKLFF. The sequenced CDR3 bases are TGCAGTGCTAGAGGGCGAGTCCGGGACAGGCGTGAAAAA.

Notes on this clone: Its ends do not fully match the called genes, so a read error is possible. The missing CDR3 end, 3 residues past where the read stops, is filled in from the germline J gene. Other nucleotide sequences in the sample specify the same CDR3. The genes are TRBV6-1 and TRBJ1-3; TRBD1 matches at 10 bases. CDR1 and CDR2 (germline): MNHNS, SASEGT. CDR3 length: 15 amino acids. The sequenced part of the CDR3 DNA is TGTGCCAGCAGTGAAAGGGGGACAGGGGCAAACACA. It is translated as CASSERGTGANT. The full CDR3 protein reads CASSERGTGANTIYF.

About this clone itself: The observed sequence ends 3 residues before the CDR3 terminus, with the missing tail filled in from the germline J gene. The V call is TRBV19, the J call TRBJ1-1; 8 bases are shared with TRBD1. V dropped 6 bases and J dropped 5; count of bases not matched to a gene: 14. The CDR3 extends over 16 amino acids. Germline assignment: CDR1 LNHDA and CDR2 SQIVND (reference sequence). The covered CDR3 bases are TGTGCCAGTAGCTCCCTTGGACAGGGACCGAAGACTGAA. Its translation is CASSSLGQGPKTE. The full CDR3 protein is CASSSLGQGPKTEAFF.

With respect to this clone: The read ends 3 residues early relative to the CDR3; the germline J gene fills the gap. This rearrangement joins TRBV20-1 to TRBJ2-7; 10 bases fit TRBD1. Germline loops: CDR1 DFQATT, CDR2 SNEGSKA (reference sequence). The CDR3 is 13 amino acids. V lost 2 bases, J lost 5 bases, and 3 bases stayed unmatched. The sequenced part of the CDR3 DNA is TGCAGTGCTAGAACTGGGACAGGGGACGAG. This codes for CSARTGTGDE. The complete CDR3 sequence is CSARTGTGDEQYF.

With regard to this clone: Read sequence stops 3 residues before the CDR3 end, and the germline J gene provides the missing end. The chain has TRBV5-1 and TRBJ2-3, with TRBD1 matching 10 bases. The germline CDR1 and CDR2 sequences are SGHRS and YFSETQ. The CDR3 sequence is 14 residues long. The chain's CDR3 is CASSFGQGGETQYF. The part of the CDR3 DNA that was read is TGCGCCAGCAGCTTTGGACAGGGGGGAGAGACG. The entire variable domain, with the rest obtained from reference TRBV5-1 and TRBJ2-3, is as follows: KAGVTQTPRYLIKTRGQQVTLSCSPISGHRSVSWYQQTPGQGLQFLFEYFSETQRNKGNFPGRFSGRQFSNSRSEMNVSTLELGDSALYLCASSFGQGGETQYFGPGTRLTVL.

A word on this clone: The sequence runs out 3 residues before the end of the CDR3; the remainder is reconstructed from the germline J gene. This sequence joins TRBV28 and TRBJ1-2, with TRBD1 matching 8 bases. Losses at the gene ends were 3 bases for V and 2 bases for J; bases not matched to a gene: 8. This CDR3 contains 16 residues. Germline CDR1 and CDR2: MDHEN and SYDVKM. The part of the CDR3 DNA that was read is TGTGCCAGCAGTTTGGGCCAGGGGGCGCAGAACTATGGC. This gives the protein CASSLGQGAQNYG. The full-length CDR3 reads as CASSLGQGAQNYGYTF.

In regard to this clone: The sequence runs out 3 residues before the end of the CDR3; the remainder is reconstructed from the germline J gene. V usage is TRBV28 and J usage is TRBJ1-1, with unresolved D. Germline assignment: CDR1 MDHEN and CDR2 SYDVKM. Between the trimmed V and J ends, which lost 6 bases and 3 bases, there was a span of 8 bases. This CDR3 is 12 amino acids long. The DNA read from the CDR3 is TGTGCCAGCAGGGGCTCATACACTGAA. This codes for CASRGSYTE. The full-length CDR3 reads as CASRGSYTEAFF.

Here the CDR3 reads CASSSQGTKNIYTF. The CDR3 bases that were read are TGTGCCAGCAGCTCCCAGGGTACCAAAAACATC. V usage is TRBV5-5 and J usage is TRBJ1-2; weak D call: TRBD1 (5 bases). The read ends 3 residues shy of where the CDR3 ends; the end is completed using the germline J gene. The CDR3 spans 14 residues. Germline CDR1 reads SGHKS; CDR2 reads YYEKEE (reference sequence). The variable domain in full, completed from reference TRBV5-5 and TRBJ1-2, reads DAGVTQSPTHLIKTRGQQVTLRCSPISGHKSVSWYQQVLGQGPQFIFQYYEKEERGRGNFPDRFSARQFPNYSSELNVNALLLGDSALYLCASSSQGTKNIYTFGSGTRLTVV.

In regard to this clone: Read data end 3 residues before the CDR3 end; the end is taken from the germline J gene. The gene calls are TRBV5-1 and TRBJ1-4; TRBD1 matches at 11 bases. Trimming at V came to 2 bases and at J to 3 bases, leaving 6 bases not matched to a gene. This CDR3 has 17 amino acids. Germline V gene data show CDR1 as SGHRS and CDR2 as YFSETQ. The CDR3 protein is CASSFTGQGAANEKLFF. The CDR3 bases that were read are TGCGCCAGCAGCTTTACCGGACAGGGGGCCGCTAATGAAAAA.

Comments on this clone: The read ends 3 residues early relative to the CDR3; the germline J gene fills the gap. The chain recombines TRBV7-9 with TRBJ2-4; TRBD1 matches at 8 bases. CDR1 is SEHNR, CDR2 FQNEAQ, per germline (reference sequence). The CDR3 contains 15 residues. The CDR3 loop is CASSLQTGGAYGQYF. The sequenced part of the CDR3 DNA is TGTGCCAGCAGCTTACAAACAGGGGGTGCCTATGGT.

A note on this clone: One junction end does not reproduce the germline sequence, and a read error may be involved. The missing CDR3 end, 3 residues past where the read stops, is filled in from the germline J gene. The chain couples TRBV4-2 to TRBJ1-4, with 8 bases aligning to TRBD1. CDR3 length: 16 residues. The V gene's germline CDR1 is LGHNA and CDR2 YNFKEQ. This CDR3 reads CASSQDRGAFVEKLFF. CDR3 DNA (partial): TGCGCCAGCAGCCAAGACAGGGGTGCATTTGTTGAAAAA.

Remarks on this clone: The sequenced fragment ends 3 residues before the CDR3 boundary, so the rest is inferred from the germline J gene. This chain connects TRBV7-9 to TRBJ1-3; D gene ambiguous. CDR3 length: 12 amino acids. V was clipped by 5 bases and J by 7 bases, with 9 bases between them. The germline CDR1 and CDR2 sequences are SEHNR and FQNEAQ (reference sequence). The CDR3 region is CASSPNSNTIYF. Incomplete CDR3 DNA: TGTGCCAGCAGCCCCAACTCTAACACC.